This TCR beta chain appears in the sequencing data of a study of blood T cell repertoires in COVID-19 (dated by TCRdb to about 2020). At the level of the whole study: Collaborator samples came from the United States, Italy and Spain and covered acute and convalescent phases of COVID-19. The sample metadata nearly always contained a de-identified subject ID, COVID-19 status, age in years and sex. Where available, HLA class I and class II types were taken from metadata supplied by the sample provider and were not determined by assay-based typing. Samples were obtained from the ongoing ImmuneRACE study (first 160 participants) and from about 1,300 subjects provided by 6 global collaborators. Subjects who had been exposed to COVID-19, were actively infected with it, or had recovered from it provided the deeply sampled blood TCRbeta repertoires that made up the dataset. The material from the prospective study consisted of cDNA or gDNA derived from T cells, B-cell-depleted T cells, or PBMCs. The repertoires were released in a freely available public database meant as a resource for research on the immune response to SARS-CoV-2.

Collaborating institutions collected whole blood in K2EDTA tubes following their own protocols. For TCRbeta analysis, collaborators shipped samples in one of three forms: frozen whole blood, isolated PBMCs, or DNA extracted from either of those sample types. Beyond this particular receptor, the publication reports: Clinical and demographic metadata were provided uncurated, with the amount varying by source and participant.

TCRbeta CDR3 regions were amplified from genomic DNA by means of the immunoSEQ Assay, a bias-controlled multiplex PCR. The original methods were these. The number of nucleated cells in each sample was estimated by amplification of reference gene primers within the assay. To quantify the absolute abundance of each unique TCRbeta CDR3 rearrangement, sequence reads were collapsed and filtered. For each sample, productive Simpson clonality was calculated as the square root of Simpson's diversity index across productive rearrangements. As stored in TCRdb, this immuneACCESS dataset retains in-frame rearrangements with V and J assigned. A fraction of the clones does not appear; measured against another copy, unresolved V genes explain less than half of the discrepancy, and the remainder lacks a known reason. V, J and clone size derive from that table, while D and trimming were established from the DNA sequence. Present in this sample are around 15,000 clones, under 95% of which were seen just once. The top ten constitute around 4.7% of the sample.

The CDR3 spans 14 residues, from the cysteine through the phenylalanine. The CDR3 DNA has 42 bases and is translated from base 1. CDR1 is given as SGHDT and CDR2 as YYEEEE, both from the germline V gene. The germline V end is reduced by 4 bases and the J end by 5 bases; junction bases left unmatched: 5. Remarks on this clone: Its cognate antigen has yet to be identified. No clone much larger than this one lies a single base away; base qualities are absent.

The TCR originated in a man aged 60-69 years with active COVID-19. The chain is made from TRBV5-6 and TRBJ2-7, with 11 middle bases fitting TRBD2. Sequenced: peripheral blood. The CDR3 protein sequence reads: CASSRTSGRHEQYF. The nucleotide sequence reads TGTGCCAGCAGCCGTACTAGCGGGAGACACGAGCAGTACTTC.